The text below deals with one T cell receptor beta chain. This sample is drawn from a study of shared clonotypes between healthy human individuals. Libraries were prepared by immunoSEQ multiplex PCR; TCRdb keeps only in-frame clonotypes and omits some of them. Here the sample spans about 2 million clones, about 95% being singletons. Cells designated naive CD8 were CD45RO-negative and were positively selected for CCR7, with terminally differentiated effector memory CD45RA+ cells excluded. Germline CDR1 is LGHNT and CDR2 is FRNRAP. This CDR3 contains 13 residues. The V end was cut by 1 base, the J end by 8 bases, with 9 bases between.

The source of this sequence is a man between 18 and 29 years old in good health. The rearrangement links TRBV12-5 to TRBJ1-5; D is unresolved. Sequenced material: naive CD8+ T cells sorted from blood. CDR3 protein: CASGLDGGEPQHF. As DNA, the CDR3 is TGTGCTAGTGGTTTGGACGGAGGAGAGCCCCAGCATTTT.